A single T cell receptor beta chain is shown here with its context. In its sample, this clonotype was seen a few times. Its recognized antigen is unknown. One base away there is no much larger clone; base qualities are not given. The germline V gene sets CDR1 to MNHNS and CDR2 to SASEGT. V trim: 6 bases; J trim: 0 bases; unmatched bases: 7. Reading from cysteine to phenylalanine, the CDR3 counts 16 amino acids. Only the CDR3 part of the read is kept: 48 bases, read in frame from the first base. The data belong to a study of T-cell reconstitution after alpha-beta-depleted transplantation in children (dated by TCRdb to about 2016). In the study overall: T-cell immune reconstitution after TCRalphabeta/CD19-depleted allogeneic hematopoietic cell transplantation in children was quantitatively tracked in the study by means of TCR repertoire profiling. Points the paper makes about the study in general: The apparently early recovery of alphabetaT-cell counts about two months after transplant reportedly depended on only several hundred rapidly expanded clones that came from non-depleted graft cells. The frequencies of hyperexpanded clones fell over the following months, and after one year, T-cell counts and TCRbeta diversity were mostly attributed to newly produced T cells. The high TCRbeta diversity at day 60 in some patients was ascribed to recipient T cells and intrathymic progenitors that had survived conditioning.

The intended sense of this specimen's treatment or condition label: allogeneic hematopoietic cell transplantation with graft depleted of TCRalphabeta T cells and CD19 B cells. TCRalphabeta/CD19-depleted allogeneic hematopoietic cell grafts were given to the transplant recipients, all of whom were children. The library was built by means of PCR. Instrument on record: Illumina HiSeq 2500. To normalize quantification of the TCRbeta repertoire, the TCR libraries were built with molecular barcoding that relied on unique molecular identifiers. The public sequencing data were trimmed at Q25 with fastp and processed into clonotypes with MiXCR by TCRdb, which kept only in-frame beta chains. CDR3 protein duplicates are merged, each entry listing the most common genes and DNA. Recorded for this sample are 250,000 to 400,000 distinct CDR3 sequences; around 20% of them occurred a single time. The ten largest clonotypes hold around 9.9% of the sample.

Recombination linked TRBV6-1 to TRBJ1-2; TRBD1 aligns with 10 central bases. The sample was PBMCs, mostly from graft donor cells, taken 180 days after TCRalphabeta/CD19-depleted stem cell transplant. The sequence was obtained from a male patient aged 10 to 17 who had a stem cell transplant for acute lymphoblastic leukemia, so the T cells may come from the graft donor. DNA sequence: TGTGCCAGCAGGCCTCCGGGACAGGGGACTAACTATGGCTACACCTTC. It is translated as CASRPPGQGTNYGYTF.